This T cell receptor beta chain was sequenced in a study of shared clonotypes between healthy human individuals. V lost 4 bases and J 8 bases, leaving 13 bases between the germline ends. Germline lookup yields CDR1 SGHNT and CDR2 YYREEE (reference sequence). CDR3 length equals 13 residues. The table came from immunoSEQ multiplex PCR; TCRdb's copy has only in-frame clones and leaves some out. Among 1,500,000 or so clones, about 98.5% were seen once, and the ten largest hold approximately 0.4%. The clonotype was recovered from a man between 25 and 39 years old in good health. The rearrangement joins TRBV5-4 to TRBJ2-1; D possibly corresponds to TRBD2 (6 bases). The specimen was naive CD4+ T cells sorted from blood. Stated subset: CD45RA+ positively selected. This CDR3 is CASSKTSFDEQFF. The CDR3 DNA reads as TGTGCCAGCAGCAAGACTAGTTTCGATGAGCAGTTCTTC.